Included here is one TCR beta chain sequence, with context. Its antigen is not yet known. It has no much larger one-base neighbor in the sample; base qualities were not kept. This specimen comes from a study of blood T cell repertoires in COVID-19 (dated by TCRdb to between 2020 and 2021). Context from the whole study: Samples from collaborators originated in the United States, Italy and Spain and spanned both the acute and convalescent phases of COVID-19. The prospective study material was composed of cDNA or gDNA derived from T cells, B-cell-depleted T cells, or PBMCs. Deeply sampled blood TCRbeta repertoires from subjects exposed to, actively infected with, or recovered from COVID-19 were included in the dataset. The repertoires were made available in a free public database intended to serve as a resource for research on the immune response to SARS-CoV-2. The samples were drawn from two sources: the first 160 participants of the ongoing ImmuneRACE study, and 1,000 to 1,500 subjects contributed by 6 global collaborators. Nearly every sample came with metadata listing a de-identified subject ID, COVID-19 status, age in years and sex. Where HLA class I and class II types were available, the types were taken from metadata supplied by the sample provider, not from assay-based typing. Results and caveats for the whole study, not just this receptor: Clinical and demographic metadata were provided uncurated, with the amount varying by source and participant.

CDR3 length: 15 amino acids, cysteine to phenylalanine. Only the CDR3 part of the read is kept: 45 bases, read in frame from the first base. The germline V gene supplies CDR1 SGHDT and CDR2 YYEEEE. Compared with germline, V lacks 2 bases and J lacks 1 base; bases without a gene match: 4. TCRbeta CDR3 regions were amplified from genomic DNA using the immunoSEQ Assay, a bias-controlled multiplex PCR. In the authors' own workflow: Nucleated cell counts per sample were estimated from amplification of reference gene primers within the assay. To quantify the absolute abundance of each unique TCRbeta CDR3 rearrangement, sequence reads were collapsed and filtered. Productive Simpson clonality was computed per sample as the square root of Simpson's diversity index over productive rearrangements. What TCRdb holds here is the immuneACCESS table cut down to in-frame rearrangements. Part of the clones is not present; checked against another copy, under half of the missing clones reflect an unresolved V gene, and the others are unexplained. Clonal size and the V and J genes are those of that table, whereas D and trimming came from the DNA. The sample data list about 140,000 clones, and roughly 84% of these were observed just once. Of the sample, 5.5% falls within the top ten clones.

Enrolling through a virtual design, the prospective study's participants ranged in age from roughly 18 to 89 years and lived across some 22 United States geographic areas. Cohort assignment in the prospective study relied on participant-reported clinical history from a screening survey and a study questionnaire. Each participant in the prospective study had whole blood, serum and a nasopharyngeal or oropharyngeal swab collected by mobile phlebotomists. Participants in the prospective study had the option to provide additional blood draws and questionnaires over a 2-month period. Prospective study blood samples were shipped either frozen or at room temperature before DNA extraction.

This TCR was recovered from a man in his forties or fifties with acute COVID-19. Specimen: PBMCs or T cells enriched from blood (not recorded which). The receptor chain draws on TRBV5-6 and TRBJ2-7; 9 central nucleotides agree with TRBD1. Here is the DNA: TGTGCCAGCAGCTTAAACAGGGGGCGGTCCTACGAGCAGTACTTC. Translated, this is CASSLNRGRSYEQYF. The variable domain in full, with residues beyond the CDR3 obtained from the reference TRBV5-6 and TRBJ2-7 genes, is DAGVTQSPTHLIKTRGQQVTLRCSPKSGHDTVSWYQQALGQGPQFIFQYYEEEERQRGNFPDRFSGHQFPNYSSELNVNALLLGDSALYLCASSLNRGRSYEQYFGPGTRLTVT.